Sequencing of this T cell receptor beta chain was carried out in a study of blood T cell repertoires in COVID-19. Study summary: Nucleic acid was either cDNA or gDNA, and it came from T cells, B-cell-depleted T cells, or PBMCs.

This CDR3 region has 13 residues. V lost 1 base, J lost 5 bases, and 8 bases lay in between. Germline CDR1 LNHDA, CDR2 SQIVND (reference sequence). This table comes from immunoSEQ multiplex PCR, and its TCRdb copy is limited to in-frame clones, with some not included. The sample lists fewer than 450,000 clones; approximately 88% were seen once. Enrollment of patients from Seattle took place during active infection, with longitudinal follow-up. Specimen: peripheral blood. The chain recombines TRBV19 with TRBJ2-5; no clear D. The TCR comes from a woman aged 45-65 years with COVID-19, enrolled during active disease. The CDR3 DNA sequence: TGTGCCAGTAGTATAGTCCCGCGGGAGACCCAGTACTTC. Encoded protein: CASSIVPRETQYF.